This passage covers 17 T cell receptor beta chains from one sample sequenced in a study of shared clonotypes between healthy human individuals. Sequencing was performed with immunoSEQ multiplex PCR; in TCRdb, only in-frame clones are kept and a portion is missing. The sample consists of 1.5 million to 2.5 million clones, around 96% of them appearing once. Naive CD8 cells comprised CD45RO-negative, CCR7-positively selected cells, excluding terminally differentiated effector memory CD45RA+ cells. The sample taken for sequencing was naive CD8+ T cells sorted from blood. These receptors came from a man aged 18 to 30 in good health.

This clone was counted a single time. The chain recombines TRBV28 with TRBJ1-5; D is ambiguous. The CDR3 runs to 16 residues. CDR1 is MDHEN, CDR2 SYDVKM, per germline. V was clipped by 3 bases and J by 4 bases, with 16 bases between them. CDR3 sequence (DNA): TGTGCCAGCAGTTTTCTCGGAATACCCCAAAATCAGCCCCAGCATTTT. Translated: CASSFLGIPQNQPQHF.

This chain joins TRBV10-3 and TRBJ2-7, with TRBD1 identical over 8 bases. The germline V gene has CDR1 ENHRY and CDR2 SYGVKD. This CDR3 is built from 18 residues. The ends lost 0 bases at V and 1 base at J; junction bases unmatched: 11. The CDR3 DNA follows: TGTGCCATCAGTGAGTCCGGTACGGACAGGGAGATGTCCTACGAGCAGTACTTC. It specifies CAISESGTDREMSYEQYF.

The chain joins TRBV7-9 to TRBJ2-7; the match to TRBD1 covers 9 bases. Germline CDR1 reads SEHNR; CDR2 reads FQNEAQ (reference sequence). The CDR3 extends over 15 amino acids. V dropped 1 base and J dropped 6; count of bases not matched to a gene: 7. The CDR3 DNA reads TGTGCCAGCAGCTTAGGGCCGACAGGGGGAAGCGAGCAGTACTTC. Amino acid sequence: CASSLGPTGGSEQYF.

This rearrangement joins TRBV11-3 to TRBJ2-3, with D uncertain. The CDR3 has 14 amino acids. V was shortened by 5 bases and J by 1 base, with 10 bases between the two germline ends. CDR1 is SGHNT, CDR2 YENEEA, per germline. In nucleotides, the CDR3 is TGTGCCAGCAGCCATGGGTGGGGCACAGATACGCAGTATTTT. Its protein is CASSHGWGTDTQYF.

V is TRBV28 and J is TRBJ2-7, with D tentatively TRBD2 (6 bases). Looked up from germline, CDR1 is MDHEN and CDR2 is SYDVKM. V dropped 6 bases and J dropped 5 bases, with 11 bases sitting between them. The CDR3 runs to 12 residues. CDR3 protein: CASRTGGDEQYF. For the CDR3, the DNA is TGTGCCAGCAGGACGGGCGGGGACGAGCAGTACTTC. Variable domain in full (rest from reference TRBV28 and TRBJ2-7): DVKVTQSSRYLVKRTGEKVFLECVQDMDHENMFWYRQDPGLGLRLIYFSYDVKMKEKGDIPEGYSVSREKKERFSLILESASTNQTSMYLCASRTGGDEQYFGPGTRLTVT.

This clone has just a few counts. CDR3 bases: TGTGCCAGCAGAAATAATTCACCCCTCCACTTT. This translates into CASRNNSPLHF. The genes are TRBV6-1 and TRBJ1-6; D is ambiguous. The CDR3 totals 11 residues. CDR1 and CDR2 from the germline V gene are MNHNS and SASEGT. V gave up 6 bases and J gave up 5 bases, with 2 bases separating them.

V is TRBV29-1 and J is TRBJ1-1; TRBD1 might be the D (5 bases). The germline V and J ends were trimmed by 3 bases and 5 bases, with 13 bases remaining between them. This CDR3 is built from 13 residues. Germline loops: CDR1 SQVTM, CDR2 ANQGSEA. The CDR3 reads CSVEGGGRTEAFF. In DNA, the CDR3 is TGCAGCGTTGAGGGGGGGGGAAGAACTGAAGCTTTCTTT. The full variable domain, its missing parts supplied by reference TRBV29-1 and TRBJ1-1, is SAVISQKPSRDICQRGTSLTIQCQVDSQVTMMFWYRQQPGQSLTLIATANQGSEATYESGFVIDKFPISRPNLTFSTLTVSNMSPEDSSIYLCSVEGGGRTEAFFGQGTRLTVV.

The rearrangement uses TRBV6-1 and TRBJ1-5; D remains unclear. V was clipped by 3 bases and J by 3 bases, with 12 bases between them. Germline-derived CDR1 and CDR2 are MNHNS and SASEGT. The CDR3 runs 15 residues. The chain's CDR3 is CASSDGGWDNQPQHF. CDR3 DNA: TGTGCCAGCAGTGACGGAGGTTGGGACAATCAGCCCCAGCATTTT.

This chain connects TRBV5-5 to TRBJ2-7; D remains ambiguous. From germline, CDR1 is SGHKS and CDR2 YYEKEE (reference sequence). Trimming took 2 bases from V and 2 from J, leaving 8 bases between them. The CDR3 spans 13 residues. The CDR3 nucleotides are TGTGCCAGCAGCTTTCAAGTTCCCTACGAGCAGTACTTC. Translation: CASSFQVPYEQYF.

The CDR3 sequence is CASTTGVSGNTIYF. DNA for the CDR3: TGTGCCAGCACCACAGGGGTCTCTGGAAACACCATATATTTT. The V gene is TRBV27, the J gene TRBJ1-3, with 7 bases aligning to TRBD1. Trimming cost V 7 bases and J 0 bases; bases outside gene matches: 3. This CDR3 is 14 amino acids long. Germline V gene data show CDR1 as MNHEY and CDR2 as SMNVEV (reference sequence).

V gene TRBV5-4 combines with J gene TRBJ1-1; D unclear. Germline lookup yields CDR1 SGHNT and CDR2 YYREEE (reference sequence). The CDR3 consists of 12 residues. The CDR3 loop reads CAVGASNTEAFF. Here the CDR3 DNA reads TGTGCTGTGGGTGCCTCGAACACTGAAGCTTTCTTT.

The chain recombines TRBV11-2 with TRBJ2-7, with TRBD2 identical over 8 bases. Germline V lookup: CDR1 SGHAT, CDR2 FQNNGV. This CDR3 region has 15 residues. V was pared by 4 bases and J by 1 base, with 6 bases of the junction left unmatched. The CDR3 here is CASSWGAGESYEQYF. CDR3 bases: TGTGCCAGCAGCTGGGGAGCGGGGGAGTCCTACGAGCAGTACTTC.

CDR3 in DNA: TGTGCCAGCAGTGGTAGACAGGGAATAAAGACCTACGAGCAGTACTTC. Translation gives CASSGRQGIKTYEQYF. The rearrangement uses TRBV6-1 and TRBJ2-7; TRBD1 matches at 7 bases. This CDR3 is 16 amino acids long. Germline V gene lookup returns CDR1 MNHNS and CDR2 SASEGT. V trimming: 4 bases; J trimming: 2 bases; junction bases outside the gene matches: 11.

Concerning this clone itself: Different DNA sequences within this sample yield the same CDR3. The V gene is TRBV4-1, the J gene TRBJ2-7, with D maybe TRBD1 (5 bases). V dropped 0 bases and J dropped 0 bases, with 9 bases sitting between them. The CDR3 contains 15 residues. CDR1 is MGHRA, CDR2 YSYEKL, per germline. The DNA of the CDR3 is TGCGCCAGCAGCCAAGATCCAGGGCTCTCCTACGAGCAGTACTTC. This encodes CASSQDPGLSYEQYF.

The CDR3 spells CASSEVWGHNEQFF. The CDR3 DNA sequence: TGTGCCAGCAGTGAAGTTTGGGGCCACAATGAGCAGTTCTTC. The chain couples TRBV6-1 to TRBJ2-1; possibly TRBD1 for D (5 bases). Trimming took off 1 base at V and 5 bases at J, with 9 bases between the two ends. CDR3 length: 14 residues. CDR1 is MNHNS, CDR2 SASEGT, per germline.

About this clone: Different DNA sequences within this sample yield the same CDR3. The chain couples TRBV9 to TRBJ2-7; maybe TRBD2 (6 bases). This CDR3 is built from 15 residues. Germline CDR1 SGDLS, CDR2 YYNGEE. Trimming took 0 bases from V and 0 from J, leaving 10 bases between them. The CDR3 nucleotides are TGTGCCAGCAGCGTAGAGGAGGGAAGCTCCTACGAGCAGTACTTC. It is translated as CASSVEEGSSYEQYF.

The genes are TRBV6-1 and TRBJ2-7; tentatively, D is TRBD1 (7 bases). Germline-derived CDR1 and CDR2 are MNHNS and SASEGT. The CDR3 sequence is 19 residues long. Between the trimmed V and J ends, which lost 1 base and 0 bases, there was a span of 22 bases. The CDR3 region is CASSEEGAGYPTSSYEQYF. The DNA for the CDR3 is TGTGCCAGCAGTGAAGAGGGGGCGGGGTACCCAACAAGCTCCTACGAGCAGTACTTC.